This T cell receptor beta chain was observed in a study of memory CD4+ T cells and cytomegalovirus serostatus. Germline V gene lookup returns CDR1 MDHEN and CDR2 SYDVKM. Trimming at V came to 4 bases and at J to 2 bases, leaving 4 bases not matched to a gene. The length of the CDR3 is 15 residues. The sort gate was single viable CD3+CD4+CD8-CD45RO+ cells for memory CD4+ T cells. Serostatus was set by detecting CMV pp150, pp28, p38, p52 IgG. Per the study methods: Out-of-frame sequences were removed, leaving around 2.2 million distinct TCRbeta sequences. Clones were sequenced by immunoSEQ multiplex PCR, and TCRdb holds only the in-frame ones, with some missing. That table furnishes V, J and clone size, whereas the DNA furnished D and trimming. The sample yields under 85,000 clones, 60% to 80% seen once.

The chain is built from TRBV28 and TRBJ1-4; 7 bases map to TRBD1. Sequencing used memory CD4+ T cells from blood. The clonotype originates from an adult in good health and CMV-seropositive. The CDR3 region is CASSSPRGTNEKLFF. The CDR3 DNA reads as TGTGCCAGCAGTTCCCCCAGGGGGACTAATGAAAAACTGTTTTTT.